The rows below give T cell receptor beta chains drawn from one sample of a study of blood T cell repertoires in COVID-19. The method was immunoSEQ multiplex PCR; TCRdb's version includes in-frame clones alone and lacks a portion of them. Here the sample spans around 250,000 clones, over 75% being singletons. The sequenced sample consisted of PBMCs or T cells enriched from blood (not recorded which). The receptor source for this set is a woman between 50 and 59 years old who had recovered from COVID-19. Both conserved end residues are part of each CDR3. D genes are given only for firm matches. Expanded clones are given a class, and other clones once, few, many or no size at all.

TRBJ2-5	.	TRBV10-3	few	TGTGCCATCAGTGGAAGACTAGGGGAGACCCAGTACTTC	CAISGRLGETQYF
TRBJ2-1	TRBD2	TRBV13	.	TGTGCCAGCAGCCCTAACTTCGCTAGCGGGAAGTACAATGAGCAGTTCTTC	CASSPNFASGKYNEQFF
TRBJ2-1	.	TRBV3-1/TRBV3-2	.	TGTGCCAGCAGCCCCATGTCGGGGGAGCAGTTCTTC	CASSPMSGEQFF
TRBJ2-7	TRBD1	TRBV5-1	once	TGCGCCAGCAGCAAACTGACAGGGCCCTCCTACGAGCAGTACTTC	CASSKLTGPSYEQYF
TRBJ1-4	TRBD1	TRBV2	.	TGTGCCAGCCGAGGACAGGGTAGGGCCACAACTAATGAAAAACTGTTTTTT	CASRGQGRATTNEKLFF
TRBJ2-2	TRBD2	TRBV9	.	TGTGCCAGCAGCGTAGCGGGGAGGGACACCGGGGAGCTGTTTTTT	CASSVAGRDTGELFF
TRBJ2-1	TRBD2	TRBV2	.	TGTGCCAGCCGGGGGACTAGCGTACACAATGAGCAGTTCTTC	CASRGTSVHNEQFF
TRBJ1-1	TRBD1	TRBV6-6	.	TGTGCCAGCAAATACGGACAGGGAGGAACTGAAGCTTTCTTT	CASKYGQGGTEAFF
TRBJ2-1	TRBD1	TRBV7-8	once	TGTGCCAGCAGCCCCTCACAGGGGCGGCATGAGCAGTTCTTC	CASSPSQGRHEQFF
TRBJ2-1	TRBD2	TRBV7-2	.	TGTGCCAGCAGTCCTAGCGGGATTTTGAATGAGCAGTTCTTC	CASSPSGILNEQFF
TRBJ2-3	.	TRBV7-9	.	TGTGCCAGCAGCTTAGCGGGACTCGTCCGCACAGATACGCAGTATTTT	CASSLAGLVRTDTQYF
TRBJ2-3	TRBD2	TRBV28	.	TGTGCCAGCCTCACAAGGGGACTAGCATCGGATACGCAGTATTTT	CASLTRGLASDTQYF
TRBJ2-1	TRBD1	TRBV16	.	TGTGCCAGCAGCCAGAGACAGGGGGGCTACAATGAGCAGTTCTTC	CASSQRQGGYNEQFF
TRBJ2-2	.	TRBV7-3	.	TGTGCCAGCAGCTTATCCGGCACCGGGGAGCTGTTTTTT	CASSLSGTGELFF
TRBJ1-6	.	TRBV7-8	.	TGTGCCAGCAGCTTAGCCAGGGGCTACAATTCACCCCTCCACTTT	CASSLARGYNSPLHF
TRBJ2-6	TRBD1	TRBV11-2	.	TGTGCCAGCAGCCGGACAGGGGCTGGGGCCAACGTCCTGACTTTC	CASSRTGAGANVLTF
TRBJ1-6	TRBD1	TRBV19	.	TGTGCCAGTAGTGACAGGGCCGGGAATTCACCCCTCCACTTT	CASSDRAGNSPLHF
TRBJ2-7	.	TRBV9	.	TGTGCCAGCAGCGTAGAGGAGGGGTCCCTCGTTGGCGAGCAGTACTTC	CASSVEEGSLVGEQYF
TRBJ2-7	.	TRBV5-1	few	TGCGCCAGCAGCCTCGAGGACAACGTCTACGAGCAGTACTTC	CASSLEDNVYEQYF
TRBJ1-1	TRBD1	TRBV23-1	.	TGCGCCAGCAGTCAATTAATTACAGGGGGCACTGAAGCTTTCTTT	CASSQLITGGTEAFF
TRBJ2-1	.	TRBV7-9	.	TGTGCCAGCAGCTCGTTAAATGAGCAGTTCTTC	CASSSLNEQFF
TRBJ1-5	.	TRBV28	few	TGTGCCAGCAGTTCCCCAGGGATATCTCAGCCCCAGCATTTT	CASSSPGISQPQHF
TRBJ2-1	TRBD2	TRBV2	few	TGTGCCAGCAGTGGGTCTCTAGCGGGCTCTGTCTACAATGAGCAGTTCTTC	CASSGSLAGSVYNEQFF
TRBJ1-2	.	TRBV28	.	TGTGCCAGCAGTTTACCCGGGGGGTCCTCTCCTAACTATGGCTACACCTTC	CASSLPGGSSPNYGYTF
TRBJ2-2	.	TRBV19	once	TGTGCCAGTAGTATACACAGTTACACCGGGGAGCTGTTTTTT	CASSIHSYTGELFF
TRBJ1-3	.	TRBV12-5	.	TGTGCTAGTGGTTTGGTACCGCGGGGGACTGGAAACACCATATATTTT	CASGLVPRGTGNTIYF
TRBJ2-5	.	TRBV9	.	TGTGCCAGCAGCGTAGTGGCAGGGGGGGAGACCCAGTACTTC	CASSVVAGGETQYF
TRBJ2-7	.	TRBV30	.	TGTGCCTGGATGGGGGGCAGGGGGAAGGAGCAGTACTTC	CAWMGGRGKEQYF
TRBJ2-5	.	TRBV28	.	TGTGCCAGCAGTTTAGAGTTCAGGTTCCTCCAAGAGACCCAGTACTTC	CASSLEFRFLQETQYF
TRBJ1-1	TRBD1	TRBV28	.	TGTGCCAGCAGTCCGACAGGGACGGGTGGAGCTTTCTTT	CASSPTGTGGAFF
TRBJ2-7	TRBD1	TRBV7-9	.	TGTGCCAGCAGCGCCATAGGGACAGGTTCTTCGGAGCAGTACTTC	CASSAIGTGSSEQYF
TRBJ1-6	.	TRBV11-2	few	TGTGCCAGCACCCTTAGTGGTGATTCACCCCTCCACTTT	CASTLSGDSPLHF
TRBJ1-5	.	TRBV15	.	TGTGCCACCAGCAGGGGTCTGGAGGGTCAGCCCCAGCATTTT	CATSRGLEGQPQHF
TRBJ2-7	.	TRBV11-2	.	TGTGCCAGCAGCTCCCCAGGGGTGGCGGGAGCTATGTACGAGCAGTACTTC	CASSSPGVAGAMYEQYF
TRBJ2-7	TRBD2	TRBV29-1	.	TGCAGCGTCGCCAGAGTCGGTAGCGGGCCAAACCCGCAGTACTTC	CSVARVGSGPNPQYF
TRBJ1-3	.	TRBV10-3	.	TGTGCCAACCTACAGGGAAACACCATATATTTT	CANLQGNTIYF
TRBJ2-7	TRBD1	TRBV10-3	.	TGTGCCATCAGTGGCCGGGACAGGGGCTACGAGCAGTACTTC	CAISGRDRGYEQYF
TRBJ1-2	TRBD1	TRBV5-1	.	TGCGCCAGCAGCATGGAGGTTACAGGGGGCGGCTACACCTTC	CASSMEVTGGGYTF
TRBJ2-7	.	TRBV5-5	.	TGTGCCAGCAGCCAACAGGGCTACGAGCAGTACTTC	CASSQQGYEQYF
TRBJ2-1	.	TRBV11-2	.	TGTGCCAGCAGCTTACCGGGAAGATCCTACAATGAGCAGTTCTTC	CASSLPGRSYNEQFF
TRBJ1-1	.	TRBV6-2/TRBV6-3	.	TGTGCCAGCAGTTCGCCAGGAGGGGTGAACACTGAAGCTTTCTTT	CASSSPGGVNTEAFF
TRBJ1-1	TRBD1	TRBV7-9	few	TGTGCCAGCAGCGCCCGACAGGGGATGGCTTTCTTT	CASSARQGMAFF
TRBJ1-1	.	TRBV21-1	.	TGTGCCAGCAAAAGACTCCGGGACTACACTGAAGCTTTCTTT	CASKRLRDYTEAFF
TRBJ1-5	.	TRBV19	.	TGTGCCAGTAGTATGAGTGGAGGGGATAGCAATCAGCCCCAGCATTTT	CASSMSGGDSNQPQHF
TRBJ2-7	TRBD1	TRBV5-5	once	TGTGCCAGCAGGGTACTCGGGACAGTTGGACCCTACGAGCAGTACTTC	CASRVLGTVGPYEQYF
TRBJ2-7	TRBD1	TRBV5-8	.	TGTGCCAGCAGGAGTCCCGGGACAGGGGGGCTCGAGCAGTACTTC	CASRSPGTGGLEQYF
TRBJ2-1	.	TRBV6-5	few	TGTGCCAGCAGTTACGACAGCCCCCGTAGCAATGAGCAGTTCTTC	CASSYDSPRSNEQFF
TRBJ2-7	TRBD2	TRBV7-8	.	TGTGCCAGCAGCTTACCAGCCGGGACTAGCGCCTCCTACGAGCAGTACTTC	CASSLPAGTSASYEQYF
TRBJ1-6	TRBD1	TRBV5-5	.	TGTGCCAGCAGCTTGGGGGACCAGTCCGGGACAGGGGGCAGGTCACCCCTCCACTTT	CASSLGDQSGTGGRSPLHF
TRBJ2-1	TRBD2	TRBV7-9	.	TGTGCCAGCACCCCTAGCGGGTCGGACAATGAGCAGTTCTTC	CASTPSGSDNEQFF
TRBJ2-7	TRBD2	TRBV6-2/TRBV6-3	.	TGTGCCAGCAGTTGGATCGTCAAGGGACTAGCGGGGTCAAGCTCCTACGAGCAGTACTTC	CASSWIVKGLAGSSSYEQYF